This T cell receptor beta chain was observed in a study of blood T cell repertoires in COVID-19 (dated by TCRdb to 2019 to 2021). About the study as a whole: The collaborator samples originated in the United States, Italy and Spain and spanned the acute and convalescent phases of COVID-19. Where available, HLA class I and class II types were obtained from metadata supplied by the sample provider rather than from assay-based typing. The dataset comprised deeply sampled blood TCRbeta repertoires from subjects exposed to, actively infected with, or recovered from COVID-19. The material from the prospective study consisted of cDNA or gDNA derived from T cells, B-cell-depleted T cells, or PBMCs. The repertoires were released in a freely available public database meant as a resource for research on the immune response to SARS-CoV-2. The sample metadata nearly always contained a de-identified subject ID, COVID-19 status, age in years and sex. Samples came from the ongoing ImmuneRACE study (first 160 participants) plus 1,254 subjects from 6 global collaborators.

TCRbeta CDR3 regions were amplified from genomic DNA by means of the immunoSEQ Assay, a bias-controlled multiplex PCR. Concerning the study's data processing: The number of nucleated cells in each sample was estimated from the amplification of reference gene primers within the assay. To quantify the absolute abundance of each unique TCRbeta CDR3 rearrangement, sequence reads were collapsed and filtered. For each sample, productive Simpson clonality was calculated as the square root of Simpson's diversity index across productive rearrangements. TCRdb limited this immuneACCESS table to in-frame rearrangements with V and J called. A share of clones is missing; checked studies link under half to unresolved V genes, and the rest is unexplained. Clone size and the V and J calls come from that table; the DNA yielded D and trimming. The sample table shows about 230,000 clones, and over 75% are seen once. Around 10% of the sample lies in the top ten.

Sequences SGHTA (CDR1) and FQGTGA (CDR2) are obtained from the germline V gene. Inclusive of the bounding cysteine and phenylalanine, the CDR3 is 15 residues long. Just the 45-base CDR3 DNA is kept, in frame starting at base 1. Cut back by 5 bases and 2 bases, the V and J ends lie 13 bases apart. Turning to this clone: Its cognate antigen has yet to be identified. No base quality values were provided; no much bigger clone lies one nucleotide off.

One collaborating source in Seattle enrolled patients while the patients were actively infected and followed the patients over time throughout the course of disease. The collaborating institutions used their own protocols to collect whole blood in K2EDTA tubes. For TCRbeta analysis, collaborator samples were shipped as frozen whole blood, as isolated PBMCs, or as DNA extracted from either sample type. What the research found in general, with its limitations: The amount of clinical and demographic metadata varied by source and participant and was provided uncurated.

The sample taken for sequencing was peripheral blood. Recombination joined TRBV7-3 with TRBJ2-1; possibly the D gene is TRBD2, per 5 matching bases. The source of this sequence is a man aged 50 or older with COVID-19, enrolled during active disease. The DNA sequence is TGTGCCAGCAGCCCCCCGGCTAGCCCCTACAATGAGCAGTTCTTC. Its coded protein is CASSPPASPYNEQFF.